The sequence of this T cell receptor (beta chain) was determined in a study of T-cell reconstitution after alpha-beta-depleted transplantation in children (dated by TCRdb to the mid-2010s). Regarding the study in general: Using TCR repertoire profiling, the study followed T-cell immune reconstitution in a quantitative way in children after TCRalphabeta/CD19-depleted allogeneic hematopoietic cell transplantation.

Turning to this clonotype: The target of this receptor is not known. Base qualities are missing; no much larger clone stands one base away.

The method behind the library was PCR. Sequenced on an Illumina HiSeq 2500. To normalize quantification of the TCRbeta repertoire, the TCR libraries were built with molecular barcoding that relied on unique molecular identifiers. The raw public reads went through TCRdb reprocessing: fastp at Q25, MiXCR clone calling, in-frame beta chains kept. Each entry is one CDR3 protein sequence, shown with its most common DNA and genes. This sample lists a few hundred thousand distinct CDR3 sequences; about 16% were detected once. The ten largest clones add up to 3.3% of the sample. V lost 3 bases and J lost 0 bases, and the count of bases not matched to a germline gene is 8. The CDR3, from cysteine to phenylalanine, totals 16 residues. This entry keeps only the CDR3 DNA: 48 bases, framed from base 1. Per the germline V gene (reference sequence), DFQATT is the CDR1 and SNEGSKA is the CDR2.

This receptor was taken from a human donor who donated a stem cell graft to a child with acute lymphoblastic leukemia. Sequencing used PBMCs from the stem cell graft donor, obtained from the stem cell graft. This sequence uses TRBV20-1 and TRBJ2-7; a stretch of 10 junction bases matches TRBD2. The CDR3 region has the sequence CSASQGSGRFSYEQYF. The sequenced DNA: TGCAGTGCTAGCCAGGGTAGCGGGAGGTTCTCCTACGAGCAGTACTTC.